This T cell receptor (beta chain) was captured by sequencing in a study of blood T cell repertoires in COVID-19. Study overall: T cells, B-cell-depleted T cells, or PBMCs provided the cDNA or gDNA that served as material.

The CDR3 consists of 13 residues. The germline V and J ends were trimmed by 2 bases and 2 bases, with 6 bases remaining between them. Germline CDR1 MGHDK, CDR2 SYGVNS. Profiling relied on immunoSEQ multiplex PCR, and the TCRdb table lists in-frame clones only, not all of them. The data show about 170,000 clones, around 82% seen once. This TCR was sampled from a woman in her forties or fifties in a cohort exposed to, infected with or recovered from COVID-19 (not recorded which). What was sequenced was PBMCs or T cells enriched from blood (not recorded which). The V and J genes are TRBV25-1 and TRBJ2-5; unclear D gene. The chain's CDR3 is CASSEAGQETQYF. The CDR3 DNA sequence: TGTGCCAGCAGTGAAGCCGGTCAAGAGACCCAGTACTTC.